Reported below is one T cell receptor beta chain. Its matching antigen is unknown. This entry comes from a study of cytomegalovirus exposure and HLA in healthy donors. V lost 0 bases and J 2 bases, leaving 6 bases between the germline ends. CDR1 and CDR2 (germline): SGHRS, YFSETQ. This CDR3 region has 14 residues. Study-level findings and limits: The likely explanation for a cluster of highly shared sequence variants was sequencing artifact. It was 160 or so TCR beta chains that were listed as cytomegalovirus-associated.

The PCR made use of 60 Vbeta and 13 Jbeta primers. TCRdb's table, derived via immunoSEQ multiplex PCR, lists solely in-frame clones and lacks some. This sample has around 130,000 clones, with 70% to 90% found just once. This TCR came from a woman between 40 and 55 years old in good health and CMV-seropositive. The sample taken for sequencing was PBMCs. This chain connects TRBV5-1 to TRBJ2-1; D is undetermined. For the CDR3, the DNA is TGCGCCAGCAGCTTGGATGCAGCCTACAATGAGCAGTTCTTC. It codes for CASSLDAAYNEQFF.